The present T cell receptor beta chain was sequenced within a study of CD8 T cells in Susac syndrome (dated by TCRdb to the late 2010s). Background for the entire study: The study used repertoire sequencing to test whether antigen drove CD8+ T cell activation and differentiation in Susac syndrome. The study compared CD8+ T cell repertoire clonality among 12 healthy donors, roughly 14 Susac syndrome patients and some 16 multiple sclerosis patients.

Comments on this clonotype: What this receptor recognizes is not known. No base quality values were provided; no much bigger clone lies one nucleotide off.

High-throughput TCR beta sequencing profiled peripheral blood CD8+ and CD4+ T cells from healthy donors, Susac syndrome patients and multiple sclerosis patients. Multiple sclerosis controls were treatment-naive patients with stable or active relapsing-remitting disease fulfilling revised McDonald criteria. Bulk CD8+ and CD4+ T cells were purified by magnetic negative isolation, whereas CD8+ TEMRA cells were enriched by FACS. Blood was drawn into EDTA tubes, processed within 24 hours, and PBMCs were isolated by density gradient centrifugation. PBMCs intended for TCR sequencing were cryopreserved in liquid nitrogen and thawed later in a water bath at 37 degrees C. A purity of at least 90% was achieved for sorted or isolated CD4+, CD8+ and CD8+ TEMRA cells. RNA was extracted using the RNeasy kit, and about 0.45 to 1 ug of the RNA was reverse transcribed with random hexamers. The immunoSEQ multiplex PCR assay, which covers 54 Vbeta and 13 Jbeta segments, was used to amplify TCR beta CDR3 regions. PCR amplification bias was corrected by using a synthetic template baseline for primer optimization and computational correction. In the authors' own workflow: Reads were assigned to V, D and J genes according to IMGT and analyzed in immunoSEQ Analyzer, with only productive sequences retained. Clonality was calculated as one minus the Shannon entropy normalized by log2 of the number of productive unique sequences. For each patient and control, public and private clones were evaluated among the 100 most prevalent clones. Clones were defined as Susac-specific when absent from the healthy and MS cohorts, from about 1,100 published viral clones and from other ImmuneACCESS disease sequences. TCRdb reran the public reads through fastp at Q25 and MiXCR, keeping productive beta chains. Rows with a matching CDR3 protein are joined into one entry that keeps the most common DNA and genes. TCRdb, not the authors, supplied the V and J calls. This sample gives 250,000 to 300,000 distinct CDR3 sequences in total; 65% to 90% of them show up just once. 0.21% of the sample comes from the top ten.

Results the study describes overall, beyond this receptor: The number of individuals in the TCR sequencing and HLA analysis was recognized as being relatively small.

From the cysteine up to the phenylalanine, the CDR3 has a length of 12 residues. The retained sequence is limited to the CDR3, 36 bases, with the frame set at the first base. V loses 8 bases, J loses 3 bases, and the germline ends lie 9 bases apart. CDR1 and CDR2 are read off the germline V gene as SGHAT and FQNNGV. The receptor comes from a human donor with multiple sclerosis. The source material was CD8+ T cells from PBMCs. The chain uses TRBV11-2 and TRBJ2-3; the D gene is not confidently resolved. The CDR3 region: CASEYSTDTQYF. The nucleotide sequence reads as follows: TGTGCCAGCGAATACTCTACAGATACGCAGTATTTT.